The rows below give T cell receptor beta chains drawn from one sample of a study of blood T cell repertoires in COVID-19. Using immunoSEQ multiplex PCR, the repertoire was profiled, and TCRdb retains in-frame clones only, with some absent. Among a few hundred thousand clones listed, around 83% were seen once. Sequencing used PBMCs or T cells enriched from blood (not recorded which). All receptors come from a woman in her forties or fifties who had been exposed to COVID-19. CDR3s include the opening cysteine and the closing phenylalanine or tryptophan. A D gene is named only where the DNA matches it firmly. Not every row has a clone size; where given, it reads once, few, many or a size class.

CDR3 DNA: TGTGCCAGCAGTGAAGGGCCCTATGGTGGGCGTAATTCACCCCTCCACTTT
CDR3 protein: CASSEGPYGGRNSPLHF
J gene: TRBJ1-6
V gene: TRBV2
clone size: once
D gene: NA

CDR3 DNA: TGTGCCACCAGAAGGGGGACAGGGGGCCGAAGCACTGAAGCTTTCTTT
CDR3 protein: CATRRGTGGRSTEAFF
J gene: TRBJ1-1
V gene: TRBV15
clone size: once
D gene: TRBD1

CDR3 DNA: TGTGCCAGCTCACCAACTGGGGCGGGGGGGCCCAGCTCCTACGAGCAGTACTTC
CDR3 protein: CASSPTGAGGPSSYEQYF
J gene: TRBJ2-7
V gene: TRBV18
clone size: NA
D gene: TRBD2

CDR3 DNA: TGTGCCAGCAGCCCTACTAGCGGGGGAGGCGAGCAGTACTTC
CDR3 protein: CASSPTSGGGEQYF
J gene: TRBJ2-7
V gene: TRBV7-2
clone size: NA
D gene: TRBD2

CDR3 DNA: TGCGCCAGCAGCCCCCAGTTGGAGAGGGACAATGAGCAGTTCTTC
CDR3 protein: CASSPQLERDNEQFF
J gene: TRBJ2-1
V gene: TRBV5-1
clone size: NA
D gene: NA

CDR3 DNA: TGTGCCAGCACCCCGAGCATGAACACTGAAGCTTTCTTT
CDR3 protein: CASTPSMNTEAFF
J gene: TRBJ1-1
V gene: TRBV11-2
clone size: once
D gene: NA

CDR3 DNA: TGTGCCAGCAGCCAAGGGACAGGGGGTGGTCAGCCCCAGCATTTT
CDR3 protein: CASSQGTGGGQPQHF
J gene: TRBJ1-5
V gene: TRBV3-1/TRBV3-2
clone size: NA
D gene: TRBD1

CDR3 DNA: TGTGCCAGCAGTTTCGGAGGGAACACTGAAGCTTTCTTT
CDR3 protein: CASSFGGNTEAFF
J gene: TRBJ1-1
V gene: TRBV27
clone size: NA
D gene: NA

CDR3 DNA: TGTGCCAGCAGTTCGGGGGGGGATCAGCCCCAGCATTTT
CDR3 protein: CASSSGGDQPQHF
J gene: TRBJ1-5
V gene: TRBV27
clone size: NA
D gene: NA

CDR3 DNA: TGCGCCAGCAGCTTTGGACAGAAGTTCAATGAGCAGTTCTTC
CDR3 protein: CASSFGQKFNEQFF
J gene: TRBJ2-1
V gene: TRBV5-1
clone size: NA
D gene: NA

CDR3 DNA: TGTGCCAGTAGTGGGGCAGCTGGAAACACCATATATTTT
CDR3 protein: CASSGAAGNTIYF
J gene: TRBJ1-3
V gene: TRBV19
clone size: NA
D gene: NA

CDR3 DNA: TGTGCCAGCAGTGGTGGACAGGGGGAAGCAGCTTTCTTT
CDR3 protein: CASSGGQGEAAFF
J gene: TRBJ1-1
V gene: TRBV2
clone size: NA
D gene: TRBD1

CDR3 DNA: TGTGCCAGCAGCTTAGAGGGGGTAGGGAGCTATGGCTACACCTTC
CDR3 protein: CASSLEGVGSYGYTF
J gene: TRBJ1-2
V gene: TRBV7-9
clone size: NA
D gene: NA

CDR3 DNA: TGTGCCAGCAGCGCCGAGGGGGGGCGAGGCTATGGCTACACCTTC
CDR3 protein: CASSAEGGRGYGYTF
J gene: TRBJ1-2
V gene: TRBV9
clone size: NA
D gene: NA

CDR3 DNA: TGCGCCAGCAGCTTGGAGGCGGGGGTTCACACTGAAGCTTTCTTT
CDR3 protein: CASSLEAGVHTEAFF
J gene: TRBJ1-1
V gene: TRBV5-1
clone size: once
D gene: NA

CDR3 DNA: TGTGCCATCAGTAAGTCTAGTCGTATCACGCAGTATTTT
CDR3 protein: CAISKSSRITQYF
J gene: TRBJ2-3
V gene: TRBV10-3
clone size: NA
D gene: NA

CDR3 DNA: TGTGCCAGCAGCTTAGAAATTGCGGGGCGGTACAATGAGCAGTTCTTC
CDR3 protein: CASSLEIAGRYNEQFF
J gene: TRBJ2-1
V gene: TRBV11-2
clone size: NA
D gene: NA

CDR3 DNA: TGTGCCAGCAGCGCTAGCGGGGGGGCCGCGGAGACCCAGTACTTC
CDR3 protein: CASSASGGAAETQYF
J gene: TRBJ2-5
V gene: TRBV3-1/TRBV3-2
clone size: NA
D gene: TRBD2

CDR3 DNA: TGTGCCAGCAGCGGAATTACAGGGAACAATCAGCCCCAGCATTTT
CDR3 protein: CASSGITGNNQPQHF
J gene: TRBJ1-5
V gene: TRBV6-5
clone size: NA
D gene: NA

CDR3 DNA: TGCAGCGTTGATTCCGGCTATGGCTACACCTTC
CDR3 protein: CSVDSGYGYTF
J gene: TRBJ1-2
V gene: TRBV29-1
clone size: NA
D gene: NA

CDR3 DNA: TGTGCCAGCAGCTTAGGGGACAGGGTTGGATCTGGAAACACCATATATTTT
CDR3 protein: CASSLGDRVGSGNTIYF
J gene: TRBJ1-3
V gene: TRBV7-9
clone size: once
D gene: TRBD1

CDR3 DNA: TGTGCCAGCAGCGCGGGGGGTACACCCCTCCACTTT
CDR3 protein: CASSAGGTPLHF
J gene: TRBJ1-6
V gene: TRBV7-2
clone size: NA
D gene: NA

CDR3 DNA: TGCGCCAGCAGCTTGTCCCCAGGGGTGAACACTGAAGCTTTCTTT
CDR3 protein: CASSLSPGVNTEAFF
J gene: TRBJ1-1
V gene: TRBV5-1
clone size: once
D gene: NA

CDR3 DNA: TGTGCCAGCAGCTTAGCCGGCTCCTACGAGCAGTACTTC
CDR3 protein: CASSLAGSYEQYF
J gene: TRBJ2-7
V gene: TRBV7-4
clone size: NA
D gene: NA

CDR3 DNA: TGCGCCAGCAGCCAAGATCCCATCGGGGGCACTGAAGCTTTCTTT
CDR3 protein: CASSQDPIGGTEAFF
J gene: TRBJ1-1
V gene: TRBV4-1
clone size: NA
D gene: NA

CDR3 DNA: TGTGCCACCAGTGATTCCGCCGGGACAGGGGGAAACAATGAGCAGTTCTTC
CDR3 protein: CATSDSAGTGGNNEQFF
J gene: TRBJ2-1
V gene: TRBV24-1
clone size: NA
D gene: TRBD1

CDR3 DNA: TGTGCCTGGAGTAAGGACAGGGGCACAGATACGCAGTATTTT
CDR3 protein: CAWSKDRGTDTQYF
J gene: TRBJ2-3
V gene: TRBV30
clone size: NA
D gene: TRBD1

CDR3 DNA: TGTGCCAGCAGCTTAGTAGGGGCTAGCTCCTACAATGAGCAGTTCTTC
CDR3 protein: CASSLVGASSYNEQFF
J gene: TRBJ2-1
V gene: TRBV7-8
clone size: once
D gene: NA

CDR3 DNA: TGTGCCAGCAGCTTGGGGGCAGTCGGGGGATCACCCCTCCACTTT
CDR3 protein: CASSLGAVGGSPLHF
J gene: TRBJ1-6
V gene: TRBV5-6
clone size: NA
D gene: NA

CDR3 DNA: TGTGCCAGCAGCAGGACAGGGGGCTATGGGGACACTGAAGCTTTCTTT
CDR3 protein: CASSRTGGYGDTEAFF
J gene: TRBJ1-1
V gene: TRBV5-5
clone size: NA
D gene: TRBD1

CDR3 DNA: TGTGCCTGGAGTCATATCGCGGGCGAGCAGTACTTC
CDR3 protein: CAWSHIAGEQYF
J gene: TRBJ2-7
V gene: TRBV30
clone size: NA
D gene: NA

CDR3 DNA: TGTGCCAGCAGCCGGACAGGGAATAGGTACGAGCAGTACTTC
CDR3 protein: CASSRTGNRYEQYF
J gene: TRBJ2-7
V gene: TRBV14
clone size: NA
D gene: TRBD1

CDR3 DNA: TGTGCCAGCAGCCAAGTCTCGGTGAACACTGAAGCTTTCTTT
CDR3 protein: CASSQVSVNTEAFF
J gene: TRBJ1-1
V gene: TRBV4-2
clone size: NA
D gene: NA

CDR3 DNA: TGTGCCAGCAGCTTAGGGCGGGGGACCAATGAGCAGTTCTTC
CDR3 protein: CASSLGRGTNEQFF
J gene: TRBJ2-1
V gene: TRBV11-3
clone size: NA
D gene: TRBD2

CDR3 DNA: TGTGCCAGCTCAGGGGTGGGCAATCAGCCCCAGCATTTT
CDR3 protein: CASSGVGNQPQHF
J gene: TRBJ1-5
V gene: TRBV2
clone size: NA
D gene: NA

CDR3 DNA: TGTGCCAGCAGCTTCCAAGACAGGGCCGGGGATGGCTACACCTTC
CDR3 protein: CASSFQDRAGDGYTF
J gene: TRBJ1-2
V gene: TRBV9
clone size: NA
D gene: TRBD1

CDR3 DNA: TGTGCCAGCAGTGACTTCCTAGCGGGTGAGCAGTACTTC
CDR3 protein: CASSDFLAGEQYF
J gene: TRBJ2-7
V gene: TRBV25-1
clone size: NA
D gene: TRBD2

CDR3 DNA: TGTGCCTGGAGTGTCTCTCTGAACACTGAAGCTTTCTTT
CDR3 protein: CAWSVSLNTEAFF
J gene: TRBJ1-1
V gene: TRBV30
clone size: NA
D gene: NA

CDR3 DNA: TGTGCCAGCAGCCAAGTAGGGGCGCACCTATACGAGCAGTACTTC
CDR3 protein: CASSQVGAHLYEQYF
J gene: TRBJ2-7
V gene: TRBV3-1/TRBV3-2
clone size: NA
D gene: NA

CDR3 DNA: TGTGCCATCAGCGAAGGGACAGGCACTGAAGCTTTCTTT
CDR3 protein: CAISEGTGTEAFF
J gene: TRBJ1-1
V gene: TRBV10-3
clone size: NA
D gene: TRBD1

CDR3 DNA: TGCGCCAGCAGCTTCAGGGTTCTGAACACCGGGGAGCTGTTTTTT
CDR3 protein: CASSFRVLNTGELFF
J gene: TRBJ2-2
V gene: TRBV5-1
clone size: once
D gene: NA

CDR3 DNA: TGCGCCAGCAGACTTAGTAACGGCGGAGAGACCCAGTACTTC
CDR3 protein: CASRLSNGGETQYF
J gene: TRBJ2-5
V gene: TRBV5-1
clone size: NA
D gene: NA

CDR3 DNA: TGCGCCAGCTCGGAGTCCGGGACAGGGGCTTCCTACGAGCAGTACTTC
CDR3 protein: CASSESGTGASYEQYF
J gene: TRBJ2-7
V gene: TRBV5-1
clone size: NA
D gene: TRBD1

CDR3 DNA: TGTGCCAGTAGTATTCTGCCAGGGGCGGGTACCAATCAGCCCCAGCATTTT
CDR3 protein: CASSILPGAGTNQPQHF
J gene: TRBJ1-5
V gene: TRBV19
clone size: NA
D gene: NA

CDR3 DNA: TGTGCCAGCAGTCTCCCCGTCCTAGGTACGCAGTATTTT
CDR3 protein: CASSLPVLGTQYF
J gene: TRBJ2-3
V gene: TRBV25-1
clone size: NA
D gene: NA

CDR3 DNA: TGTGCCAGCAGTTACTCACAGGGCGGGACCCAGTACTTC
CDR3 protein: CASSYSQGGTQYF
J gene: TRBJ2-5
V gene: TRBV6-5
clone size: NA
D gene: NA

CDR3 DNA: TGTGCCTGGAGTGTAACAGCGAACACTGAAGCTTTCTTT
CDR3 protein: CAWSVTANTEAFF
J gene: TRBJ1-1
V gene: TRBV30
clone size: NA
D gene: NA

CDR3 DNA: TGTGCCAGCCTACCCGCCACAGCGGGTATTTACAATGAGCAGTTCTTC
CDR3 protein: CASLPATAGIYNEQFF
J gene: TRBJ2-1
V gene: TRBV7-9
clone size: NA
D gene: NA

CDR3 DNA: TGTGCCAGCTCACCGGGACAGGGGGCTGGCAAAAACATTCAGTACTTC
CDR3 protein: CASSPGQGAGKNIQYF
J gene: TRBJ2-4
V gene: TRBV18
clone size: NA
D gene: TRBD1

CDR3 DNA: TGTGCCAGCACAGGGCCTGAAGCTTTCTTT
CDR3 protein: CASTGPEAFF
J gene: TRBJ1-1
V gene: TRBV2
clone size: NA
D gene: NA

CDR3 DNA: TGTGCCAGCAGCCACCTCGACAGCAACACAGATACGCAGTATTTT
CDR3 protein: CASSHLDSNTDTQYF
J gene: TRBJ2-3
V gene: TRBV7-9
clone size: NA
D gene: NA